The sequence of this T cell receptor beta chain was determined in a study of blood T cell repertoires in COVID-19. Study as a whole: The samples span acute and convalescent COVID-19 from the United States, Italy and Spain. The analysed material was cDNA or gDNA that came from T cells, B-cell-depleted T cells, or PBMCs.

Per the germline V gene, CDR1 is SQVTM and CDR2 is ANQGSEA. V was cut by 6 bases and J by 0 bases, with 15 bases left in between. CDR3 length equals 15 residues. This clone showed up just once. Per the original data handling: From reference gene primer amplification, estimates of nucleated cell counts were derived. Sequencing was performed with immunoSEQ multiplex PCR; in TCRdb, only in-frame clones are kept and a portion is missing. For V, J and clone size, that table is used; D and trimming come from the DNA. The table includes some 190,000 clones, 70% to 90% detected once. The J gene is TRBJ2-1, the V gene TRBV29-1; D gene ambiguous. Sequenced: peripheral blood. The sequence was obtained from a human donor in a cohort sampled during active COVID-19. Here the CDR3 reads CSVPGGLSSYNEQFF. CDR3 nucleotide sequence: TGCAGCGTCCCCGGCGGATTAAGCTCCTACAATGAGCAGTTCTTC.